The clone carrying this T cell receptor beta chain came up once. Its target is not known. V shed 5 bases, J shed 7 bases, and the junction held 16 bases outside the gene matches. Germline V lookup: CDR1 KGHSH, CDR2 LQKENI. The CDR3 is made up of 18 amino acids. Researchers set a sequencing depth target of 1 in 200,000 to 1 in 1 million T cells. Measured with immunoSEQ multiplex PCR; TCRdb has only the in-frame clones, and not every one. In the table there are some 61,000 clones, roughly two thirds of which are singletons. The data originate from a study of cytotoxic CD8 clonotypes in ibrutinib-treated CLL. At the level of the study: The subjects consisted of around eleven relapsed/refractory and fewer than 16 treatment-naive individuals, with 17 IGHV unmutated. Productive templates per sample averaged about 260,000; productive rearrangements, 94,082.

Overall study findings and caveats: For progressing versus sustained-remission patients, sampling times were not the same.

This TCR was recovered from a human donor with chronic lymphocytic leukemia. This rearrangement joins TRBV18 to TRBJ1-6, with 8 bases lining up with TRBD1. The material was PBMCs, obtained after 12 months of ibrutinib treatment. CDR3 region: CASSYPGQVETTNSPLHF. CDR3 DNA: TGTGCCAGCTCATACCCGGGACAGGTAGAAACTACGAATTCACCCCTCCACTTT. Drawing the rest from reference TRBV18 and TRBJ1-6, the complete variable domain is NAGVMQNPRHLVRRRGQEARLRCSPMKGHSHVYWYRQLPEEGLKFMVYLQKENIIDESGMPKERFSAEFPKEGPSILRIQQVVRGDSAAYFCASSYPGQVETTNSPLHFGNGTRLTVT.